Detailed here is one T cell receptor beta chain. This clonotype was seen ten or more times. The antigen it binds to is not known. Base qualities are missing; no much larger clone stands one base away. A distance of 16 bases separates the germline ends of V and J, which lose 7 bases and 0 bases respectively. The CDR3 contains 16 residues, cysteine and phenylalanine counted. Left in the record is the CDR3 DNA by itself, 48 bases read in frame from the first base. The germline V gene encodes CDR1 LNHDA and CDR2 SQIVND (reference sequence). Libraries were constructed by 5' RACE. Sequencing relied on a NextSeq 500. The TCR library protocol attached unique molecular identifiers to individual cDNA molecules to correct for sequencing error and PCR bias. Both TCR alpha and beta chains were sequenced, and tight co-correlation was observed between alpha and beta sequence abundances in each sample. The study's own analysis went as follows. Decombinator V4 was used to perform V gene, J gene and CDR3 annotation of TCR sequences. Expanded TCRs were defined as changing significantly between any two time points under a Poisson model with p below 0.0001. TCR abundances were normalised to the total number of TCRs sequenced per sample and expressed as counts per million. TRAV1-2 paired with TRAJ12, TRAJ20 or TRAJ33 defined MAIT TCRs, while TRAV10 paired with TRAJ18 defined iNKT TCRs. VDJdb, accessed on 1 November 2021, was searched for TCRs annotated for CMV, EBV and SARS-CoV-2, and TCRs annotated for more than one antigen were excluded. In-frame beta chains were kept once TCRdb had trimmed the public reads at Q25 with fastp and called clones with MiXCR. Records with the same CDR3 protein are collapsed into one entry carrying the most frequent genes and DNA. The V and J calls here are based on TCRdb, not the publication. This sample holds roughly 24,000 distinct CDR3 sequences; 5% were observed only once. The ten largest account for 4.3% of the sample.

The data were taken from a study of early T cells in non-severe SARS-CoV-2 infection (dated by TCRdb to the early 2020s). Context from the whole study: Because TCR sequencing relied on bulk RNA taken from unsorted whole blood, pairing of alpha and beta chains was not possible.

Study-level results and caveats: Matching against VDJdb was skewed toward anti-spike CD8 responses, likely underestimated virus-specific expansions, and missed private and CD4 specificities.

The study was a case-control design nested within a healthcare worker cohort in London, UK, with weekly nasopharyngeal swab PCR tests and blood sampling. Healthcare workers were enrolled in the week of the UK lockdown, from 23 to 31 March 2020, and were followed every week for up to roughly 16 weeks. Sequencing used whole blood. The sequence links TRBV19 to TRBJ1-5, with the identity of the D gene unclear. The TCR comes from an adult who was a healthcare worker with PCR-confirmed SARS-CoV-2 infection or an uninfected control (not recorded which). The CDR3 protein is CASTSVVRVSNQPQHF. The DNA reads as follows: TGTGCCAGTACCTCCGTGGTGAGGGTTAGCAATCAGCCCCAGCATTTT.